The text below deals with one T cell receptor beta chain. Its antigen is unidentified. This sample stems from a study of cytomegalovirus exposure and HLA in healthy donors. Study-wide results and caveats: A later analysis linked around 15,000 TCR beta sequences to HLA alleles at 0.05 false discovery rate.

This CDR3 contains 13 residues. Germline V lookup: CDR1 MNHNS, CDR2 SASEGT. Trimming shortened V by 2 bases and J by 3 bases, and 7 bases separated the two germline ends. In the PCR, 60 Vbeta and 13 Jbeta primers were used. Generated by immunoSEQ multiplex PCR, the TCRdb table keeps only in-frame clones and is missing some. The sample includes some 75,000 clones. The gene calls are TRBV6-1 and TRBJ1-2; D uncertain. This clonotype was sampled from a boy younger than 18 in good health and CMV-seronegative. Material for sequencing was PBMCs. The CDR3 nucleotides are TGTGCCAGCAGTGAATACACCTACTATGGCTACACCTTC. It encodes CASSEYTYYGYTF.